The sequence of this T cell receptor (beta chain) was determined in a study of T cells in tuberculosis. Whole-study context: Within 7 days of starting treatment, or before, PBMC were stored.

This clone occurred once. The time point was: new active TB diagnosis, blood taken before or within 7 days of starting treatment. Generated by immunoSEQ multiplex PCR, the TCRdb table keeps only in-frame clones and is missing some. Of 25,000 to 35,000 clones listed, roughly 94% were seen once; the top ten hold 5.5% to 8%. Germline CDR1 and CDR2: MNHEY and SMNVEV (reference sequence). Germline trimming cut 6 bases from V and 6 bases from J; bases unmatched to any gene: 9. The CDR3 loop spans 15 amino acids. The receptor was derived from an adult with tuberculosis. The sequencing used PBMCs, collected at tuberculosis diagnosis. The rearrangement links TRBV27 to TRBJ1-5; 9 bases are a match to TRBD1. The CDR3 spells CASSRQGEARQPQHF. The CDR3 DNA is TGTGCCAGCAGCAGACAGGGGGAGGCTCGTCAGCCCCAGCATTTT.